This T cell receptor beta chain was identified during a study of immune characterization of retroperitoneal liposarcoma. TCRdb redid the calling of the PCR reads with MiXCR, one entry per CDR3 protein. The sample shows several thousand distinct CDR3 sequences, about 40% of them seen only once. This clonotype was counted a single time. V lost 7 bases and J 0 bases, leaving 19 bases between the germline ends. CDR1 MNHGY and CDR2 SAAAGT come from the germline V gene. This CDR3 spans 17 amino acids. The chain combines TRBV6-8 with TRBJ1-5, with TRBD1 as a possible D gene (6 bases). This TCR derives from a male donor with retroperitoneal liposarcoma. Sequencing was done on a sample of tumor tissue. This chain's CDR3 is CASTGQRGTNSNQPQHF. The CDR3 nucleotides are TGTGCCAGCACGGGTCAAAGGGGGACGAATAGCAATCAGCCCCAGCATTTT.